This is a list of T cell receptor beta chains from one sample in a study of blood T cell repertoires in COVID-19. The method was immunoSEQ multiplex PCR; TCRdb's version includes in-frame clones alone and lacks a portion of them. This table has more than 150,000 clones, roughly 80% appearing once. Specimen: peripheral blood. Every receptor here comes from a man aged 55 to 69 with acute or convalescent COVID-19. The CDR3 runs from the conserved cysteine through the conserved F or W. A D gene is named only where the DNA matches it firmly. Not every row has a clone size; where given, it reads once, few, many or a size class.

j_call: TRBJ2-7; clone_size: NA; d_call: NA; v_call: TRBV7-2; cdr3_nt: TGTGCCAGCAGCCACGACTACTCCTACGAGCAGTACTTC; cdr3_aa: CASSHDYSYEQYF
j_call: TRBJ2-1; clone_size: NA; d_call: TRBD2; v_call: TRBV9; cdr3_nt: TGTGCCAGCAGCGTTCGGGGACTAGCGGGAGGGGGGCCTGACAATGAGCAGTTCTTC; cdr3_aa: CASSVRGLAGGGPDNEQFF
j_call: TRBJ2-3; clone_size: NA; d_call: TRBD1; v_call: TRBV24-1; cdr3_nt: TGTGCCACCAGTGACCCTCTCGACAGGGGGGATCGCACAGATACGCAGTATTTT; cdr3_aa: CATSDPLDRGDRTDTQYF
j_call: TRBJ1-4; clone_size: NA; d_call: NA; v_call: TRBV27; cdr3_nt: TGTGCCAGCAGTTTTGGGCCGACTAATGAAAAACTGTTTTTT; cdr3_aa: CASSFGPTNEKLFF
j_call: TRBJ1-2; clone_size: NA; d_call: TRBD1; v_call: TRBV5-6; cdr3_nt: TGTGCCAGCCTTAGGGGACTGGGACAGGGGGCTAACTATGGCTACACCTTC; cdr3_aa: CASLRGLGQGANYGYTF
j_call: TRBJ2-7; clone_size: NA; d_call: TRBD1; v_call: TRBV7-6; cdr3_nt: TGTGCCAGCAGCTTAGGCGGGACAGGGACCTACGAGCAGTACTTC; cdr3_aa: CASSLGGTGTYEQYF
j_call: TRBJ2-7; clone_size: NA; d_call: TRBD1; v_call: TRBV6-5; cdr3_nt: TGTGCCAGCAGTCCAGACAGGGGTGGACCCTACGAGCAGTACTTC; cdr3_aa: CASSPDRGGPYEQYF
j_call: TRBJ1-1; clone_size: NA; d_call: NA; v_call: TRBV28; cdr3_nt: TGTGCCAGCAGCCTGGGGCGTGAAGCTTTCTTT; cdr3_aa: CASSLGREAFF
j_call: TRBJ1-6; clone_size: once; d_call: NA; v_call: TRBV5-8; cdr3_nt: TGTGCCAGCAGCACTTCGCGACTGCGTGGGTCACCCCTCCACTTT; cdr3_aa: CASSTSRLRGSPLHF
j_call: TRBJ2-5; clone_size: NA; d_call: NA; v_call: TRBV5-4; cdr3_nt: TGTGCCAGCTCTATAAGGGAGGAAGAGACCCAGTACTTC; cdr3_aa: CASSIREEETQYF
j_call: TRBJ2-1; clone_size: NA; d_call: TRBD2; v_call: TRBV15; cdr3_nt: TGTGCCACCACCTCTTCCGGCGGGAGGGGTGAGCAGTTCTTC; cdr3_aa: CATTSSGGRGEQFF
j_call: TRBJ1-1; clone_size: NA; d_call: NA; v_call: TRBV19; cdr3_nt: TGTGCCAGTAGTACCAGGGTCGCTGAAGCTTTCTTT; cdr3_aa: CASSTRVAEAFF
j_call: TRBJ1-1; clone_size: NA; d_call: NA; v_call: TRBV25-1; cdr3_nt: TGTGCCAGCTCCCCCAATGAGAGATGGAACACTGAAGCTTTCTTT; cdr3_aa: CASSPNERWNTEAFF
j_call: TRBJ2-7; clone_size: many; d_call: TRBD1; v_call: TRBV5-4; cdr3_nt: TGTGCCAGCAGCTCGGGACAGAACCCCTACGAGCAGTACTTC; cdr3_aa: CASSSGQNPYEQYF
j_call: TRBJ1-2; clone_size: NA; d_call: TRBD1; v_call: TRBV12-3/TRBV12-4; cdr3_nt: TGTGCCAGCAGGCGGACAGGGATGAGAGGCTACACCTTC; cdr3_aa: CASRRTGMRGYTF
j_call: TRBJ2-7; clone_size: NA; d_call: TRBD2; v_call: TRBV18; cdr3_nt: TGTGCCAGCTCACCCTTTACTAGCGGGAACTCCTACGAGCAGTACTTC; cdr3_aa: CASSPFTSGNSYEQYF
j_call: TRBJ2-1; clone_size: NA; d_call: TRBD1; v_call: TRBV7-2; cdr3_nt: TGTGCCAGCAGCTTAAGTTGGGACAGTACTTACAATGAGCAGTTCTTC; cdr3_aa: CASSLSWDSTYNEQFF
j_call: TRBJ2-5; clone_size: NA; d_call: TRBD2; v_call: TRBV5-6; cdr3_nt: TGTGCCAGCGGAGACCTAGCGGGACAAGAGACCCAGTACTTC; cdr3_aa: CASGDLAGQETQYF
j_call: TRBJ1-3; clone_size: NA; d_call: TRBD1; v_call: TRBV11-2; cdr3_nt: TGTGCCAGCAGCTCTCGGACAGGCAACTACTCTGGAAACACCATATATTTT; cdr3_aa: CASSSRTGNYSGNTIYF
j_call: TRBJ1-4; clone_size: NA; d_call: TRBD1; v_call: TRBV3-1/TRBV3-2; cdr3_nt: TGTGCCAGCAGCCTGGCAGGGGGCTATGAAAAACTGTTTTTT; cdr3_aa: CASSLAGGYEKLFF